One sample yielded the 3 T cell receptor beta chains listed below, sequenced in a study of T cell responses to AZD1222 COVID-19 vaccine. Sequencing was performed with immunoSEQ multiplex PCR; in TCRdb, only in-frame clones are kept and a portion is missing. The profile shows some 120,000 clones, around 87% of them singletons. Sequences were derived from peripheral blood, sampled on day 0 of AZD1222 vaccination. All receptors derive from an adult in good health.

This chain uses TRBV15 with TRBJ1-5; D call uncertain. The germline V gene encodes CDR1 LNHNV and CDR2 YYDKDF (reference sequence). The CDR3 has 13 amino acids. The V and J ends lost 3 bases and 6 bases respectively, with 9 bases between them. In nucleotides, the CDR3 is TGTGCCACCAGCAGTAAGCCCTCTCAGCCCCAGCATTTT. It translates to CATSSKPSQPQHF. Variable domain in full (rest from reference TRBV15 and TRBJ1-5): DAMVIQNPRYQVTQFGKPVTLSCSQTLNHNVMYWYQQKSSQAPKLLFHYYDKDFNNEADTPDNFQSRRPNTSFCFLDIRSPGLGDTAMYLCATSSKPSQPQHFGDGTRLSIL.

The rearrangement links TRBV13 to TRBJ2-7, with TRBD2 as a possible D gene (7 bases). This CDR3 comprises 21 residues. Between the trimmed V and J ends, which lost 0 bases and 2 bases, there was a span of 29 bases. The V gene's germline CDR1 is PRHDT and CDR2 FYEKMQ (reference sequence). For the CDR3, the DNA is TGTGCCAGCAGCTTAGGCCAGTCGGGGGGCACGCAGTCGGGCCCCACCTACGAGCAGTACTTC. This encodes CASSLGQSGGTQSGPTYEQYF. Full variable domain (missing parts from reference TRBV13 and TRBJ2-7): AAGVIQSPRHLIKEKRETATLKCYPIPRHDTVYWYQQGPGQDPQFLISFYEKMQSDKGSIPDRFSAQQFSDYHSELNMSSLELGDSALYFCASSLGQSGGTQSGPTYEQYFGPGTRLTVT.

The chain carries TRBV6-5 and TRBJ1-4, with 11 bases that match TRBD1. Looked up from germline, CDR1 is MNHEY and CDR2 is SVGAGI. The CDR3 contains 14 residues. V dropped 6 bases and J dropped 8; count of bases not matched to a gene: 5. This chain's CDR3 is CASRDRGHEEKLFF. CDR3 bases: TGTGCCAGCAGGGACAGGGGGCATGAGGAAAAACTGTTTTTT.